This T cell receptor beta chain stems from a study of cytomegalovirus exposure and HLA in healthy donors. Whole-study results and caveats: The number of N-insertions in an Asian-associated ancestry cluster was reportedly below the roughly 660-donor mean in a later analysis.

With 60 Vbeta and 13 Jbeta primers, the PCR was carried out. As processed by the authors: The count from a later analysis was some 83 million unique TCR beta chains, some 12 million of them shared. Sequenced by immunoSEQ multiplex PCR; TCRdb stores in-frame clones only, minus some. V and J calls and clone size are as listed in that table; D and trimming were resolved from the DNA. Of about 180,000 clones listed, more than 65% are singletons. The V end was cut by 2 bases, the J end by 3 bases, with 12 bases between. Germline CDR1 is SGHRS and CDR2 is YFSETQ. The CDR3 consists of 15 residues. For this clone: As yet, its antigen is unknown.

The sample consisted of PBMCs. The sequence derives from a woman aged 30 to 39 in good health and CMV-seropositive. This chain uses TRBV5-1 with TRBJ2-1; possible D gene TRBD2, 6 bases. This chain's CDR3 is CASSFDGGVYNEQFF. The DNA for the CDR3 is TGCGCCAGCAGCTTCGACGGGGGAGTCTACAATGAGCAGTTCTTC.